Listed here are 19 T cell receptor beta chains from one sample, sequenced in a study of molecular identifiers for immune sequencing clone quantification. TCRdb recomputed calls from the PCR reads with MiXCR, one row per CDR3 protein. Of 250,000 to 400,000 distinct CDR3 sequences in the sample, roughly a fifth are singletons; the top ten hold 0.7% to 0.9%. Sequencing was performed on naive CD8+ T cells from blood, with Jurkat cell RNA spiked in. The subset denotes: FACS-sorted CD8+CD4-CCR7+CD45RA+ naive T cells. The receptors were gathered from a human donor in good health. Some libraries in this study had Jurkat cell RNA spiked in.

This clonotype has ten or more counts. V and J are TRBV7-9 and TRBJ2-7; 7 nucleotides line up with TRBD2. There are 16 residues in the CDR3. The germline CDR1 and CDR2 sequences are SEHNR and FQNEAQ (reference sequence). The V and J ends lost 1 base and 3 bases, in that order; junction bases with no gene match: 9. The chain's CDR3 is CASSLELGTISYEQYF. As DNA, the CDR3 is TGTGCCAGCAGCTTAGAATTGGGGACTATCAGCTACGAGCAGTACTTC.

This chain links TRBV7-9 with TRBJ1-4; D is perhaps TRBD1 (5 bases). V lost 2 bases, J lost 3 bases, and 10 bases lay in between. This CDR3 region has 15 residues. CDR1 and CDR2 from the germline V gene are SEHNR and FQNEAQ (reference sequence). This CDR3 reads CASSLPAGPNEKLFF. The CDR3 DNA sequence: TGTGCCAGCAGCTTACCGGCAGGGCCTAATGAAAAACTGTTTTTT.

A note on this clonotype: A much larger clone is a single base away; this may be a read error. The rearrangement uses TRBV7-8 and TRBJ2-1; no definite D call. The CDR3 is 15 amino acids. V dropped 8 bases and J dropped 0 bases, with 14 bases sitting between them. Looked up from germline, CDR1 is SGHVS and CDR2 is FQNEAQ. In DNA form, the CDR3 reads TGTGCCAGCGGCCCACACATGGGCTCCTACAATGAGCAGTTCTTC. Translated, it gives CASGPHMGSYNEQFF.

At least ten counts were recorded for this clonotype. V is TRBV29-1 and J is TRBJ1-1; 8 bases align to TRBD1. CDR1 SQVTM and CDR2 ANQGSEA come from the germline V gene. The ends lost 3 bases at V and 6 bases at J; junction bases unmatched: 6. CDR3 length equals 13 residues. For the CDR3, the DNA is TGCAGCGTTGAGCCAGGGGGCGCTTCTGAAGCTTTCTTT. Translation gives CSVEPGGASEAFF.

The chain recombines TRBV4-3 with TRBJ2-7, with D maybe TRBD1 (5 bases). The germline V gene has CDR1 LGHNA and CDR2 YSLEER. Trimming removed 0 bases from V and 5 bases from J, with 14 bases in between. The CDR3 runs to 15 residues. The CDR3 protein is CASSQDIQGRDEQYF. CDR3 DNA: TGCGCCAGCAGCCAAGATATCCAGGGTAGGGACGAGCAGTACTTC.

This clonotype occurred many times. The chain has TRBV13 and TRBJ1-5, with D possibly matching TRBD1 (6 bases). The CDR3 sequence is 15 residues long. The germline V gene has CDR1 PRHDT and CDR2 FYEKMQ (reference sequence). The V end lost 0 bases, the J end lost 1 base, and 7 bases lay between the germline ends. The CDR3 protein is CASSLGTGSNQPQHF. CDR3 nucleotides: TGTGCCAGCAGCTTAGGCACAGGGAGCAATCAGCCCCAGCATTTT.

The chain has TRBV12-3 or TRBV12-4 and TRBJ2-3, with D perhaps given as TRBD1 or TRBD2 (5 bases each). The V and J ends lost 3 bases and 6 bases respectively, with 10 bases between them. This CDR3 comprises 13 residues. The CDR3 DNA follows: TGTGCCAGCAGTTTTTCCGGGGCGGATACGCAGTATTTT. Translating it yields CASSFSGADTQYF.

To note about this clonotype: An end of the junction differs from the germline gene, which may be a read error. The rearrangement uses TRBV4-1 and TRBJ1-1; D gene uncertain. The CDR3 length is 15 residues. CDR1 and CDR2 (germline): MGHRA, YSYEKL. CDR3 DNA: TGCGCCAGCGGCCAAGGCCTCTCCATGAACACTGAAGCTTTCTTT. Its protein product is CASGQGLSMNTEAFF.

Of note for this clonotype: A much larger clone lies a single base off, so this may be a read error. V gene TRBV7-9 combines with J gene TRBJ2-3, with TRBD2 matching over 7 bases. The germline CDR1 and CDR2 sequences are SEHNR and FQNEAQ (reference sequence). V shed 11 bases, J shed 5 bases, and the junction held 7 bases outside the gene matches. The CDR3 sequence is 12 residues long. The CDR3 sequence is CAGGSSLDTQYF. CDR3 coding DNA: TGTGCCGGCGGGAGCTCCCTAGATACGCAGTATTTT. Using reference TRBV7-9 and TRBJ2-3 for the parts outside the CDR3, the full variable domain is DTGVSQNPRHKITKRGQNVTFRCDPISEHNRLYWYRQTLGQGPEFLTYFQNEAQLEKSRLLSDRFSAERPKGSFSTLEIQRTEQGDSAMYLCAGGSSLDTQYFGPGTRLTVL.

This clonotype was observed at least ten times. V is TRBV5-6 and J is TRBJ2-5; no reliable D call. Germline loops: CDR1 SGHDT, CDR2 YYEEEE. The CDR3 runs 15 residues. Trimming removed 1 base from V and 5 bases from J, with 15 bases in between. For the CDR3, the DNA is TGTGCCAGCAGCTTGTTTCTCGCAGTTCAGGAGACCCAGTACTTC. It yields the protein CASSLFLAVQETQYF.

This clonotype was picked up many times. CDR3 sequence: CASSSDSHQPQHF. As DNA, the CDR3 is TGTGCCAGCAGCTCCGACAGCCATCAGCCCCAGCATTTT. The chain links TRBV12-3 or TRBV12-4 to TRBJ1-5; D might be TRBD1 (5 bases). Trimming removed 6 bases from V and 5 bases from J, with 11 bases in between. This CDR3 has 13 amino acids.

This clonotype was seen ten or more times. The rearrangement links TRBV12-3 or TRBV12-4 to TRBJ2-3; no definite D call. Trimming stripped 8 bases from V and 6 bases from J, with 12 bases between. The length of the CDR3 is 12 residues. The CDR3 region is CASLSPGDTQYF. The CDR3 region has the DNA TGTGCCAGCCTCAGCCCCGGGGATACGCAGTATTTT.

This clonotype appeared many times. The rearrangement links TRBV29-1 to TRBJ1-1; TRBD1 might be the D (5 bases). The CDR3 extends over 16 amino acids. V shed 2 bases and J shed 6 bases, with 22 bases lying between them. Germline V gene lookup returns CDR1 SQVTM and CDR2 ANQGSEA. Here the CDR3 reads CSVEPRSRGRMAEAFF. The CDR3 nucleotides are TGCAGCGTTGAACCGAGGTCCCGGGGGAGAATGGCTGAAGCTTTCTTT.

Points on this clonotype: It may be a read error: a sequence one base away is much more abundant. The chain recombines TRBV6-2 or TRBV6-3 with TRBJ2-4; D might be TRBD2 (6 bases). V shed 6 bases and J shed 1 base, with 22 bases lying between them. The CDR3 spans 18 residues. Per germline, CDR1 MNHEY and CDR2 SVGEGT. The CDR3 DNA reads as TGTGCCAGCAGCCTAACAATAACTTGCGGGATTGCCAAAAACATTCAGTACTTC. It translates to CASSLTITCGIAKNIQYF.

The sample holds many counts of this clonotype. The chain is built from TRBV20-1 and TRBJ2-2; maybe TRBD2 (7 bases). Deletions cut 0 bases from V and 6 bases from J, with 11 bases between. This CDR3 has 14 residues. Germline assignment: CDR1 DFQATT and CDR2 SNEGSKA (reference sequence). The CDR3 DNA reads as TGCAGTGCTAGAGAATTAGGGGGGGCCGGGGAGCTGTTTTTT. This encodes CSARELGGAGELFF.

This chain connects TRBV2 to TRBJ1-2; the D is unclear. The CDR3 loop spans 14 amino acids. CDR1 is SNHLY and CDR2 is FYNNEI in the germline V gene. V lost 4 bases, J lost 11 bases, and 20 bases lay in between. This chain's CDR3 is CASSVIGGLMRYTF. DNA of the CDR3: TGTGCCAGCAGTGTGATTGGAGGGCTTATGAGGTACACCTTC.

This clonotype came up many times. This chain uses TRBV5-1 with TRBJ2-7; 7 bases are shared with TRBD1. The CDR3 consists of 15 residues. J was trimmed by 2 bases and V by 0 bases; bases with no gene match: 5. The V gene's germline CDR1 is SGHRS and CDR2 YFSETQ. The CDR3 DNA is TGCGCCAGCAGCTTGGACCCGGGACAGCCCTACGAGCAGTACTTC. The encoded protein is CASSLDPGQPYEQYF.

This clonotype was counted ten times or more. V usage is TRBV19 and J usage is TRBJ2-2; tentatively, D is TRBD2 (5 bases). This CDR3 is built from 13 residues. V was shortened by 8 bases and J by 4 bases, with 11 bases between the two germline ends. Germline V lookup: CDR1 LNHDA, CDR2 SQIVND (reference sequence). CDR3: CASLARATGELFF. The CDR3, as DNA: TGTGCCAGTCTAGCCCGGGCCACCGGGGAGCTGTTTTTT.

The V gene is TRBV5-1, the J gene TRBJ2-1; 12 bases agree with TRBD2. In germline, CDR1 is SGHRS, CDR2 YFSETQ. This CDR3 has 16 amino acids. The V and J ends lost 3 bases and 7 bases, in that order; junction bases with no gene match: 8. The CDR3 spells CASSWTSGDLVNEQFF. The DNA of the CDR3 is TGCGCCAGCAGCTGGACTAGCGGGGACCTAGTTAATGAGCAGTTCTTC. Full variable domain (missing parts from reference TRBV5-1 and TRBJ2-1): KAGVTQTPRYLIKTRGQQVTLSCSPISGHRSVSWYQQTPGQGLQFLFEYFSETQRNKGNFPGRFSGRQFSNSRSEMNVSTLELGDSALYLCASSWTSGDLVNEQFFGPGTRLTVL.